The 30 T cell receptor beta chains given below trace back to one sample, sequenced in a study of CD8 T cells in ankylosing spondylitis. TCRdb reanalysed the 5' RACE reads using MiXCR and keeps one entry per CDR3 protein. The data contain some 23,000 distinct CDR3 sequences, roughly 2.4% of them singletons. The material sequenced was blood, either unsorted or a sorted T cell fraction (not recorded which). These receptors all come from a female donor with ankylosing spondylitis or in good health (not recorded which).

In this sample, this clonotype turned up many times. The chain carries TRBV9 and TRBJ1-5; D is perhaps TRBD1 (5 bases). Trimming left V 4 bases short and J 4 bases short, with 9 bases between. In germline, CDR1 is SGDLS, CDR2 YYNGEE. The CDR3 is made up of 13 amino acids. The CDR3 protein is CASSKGTNQPQHF. CDR3 nucleotide sequence: TGTGCCAGCAGCAAAGGGACTAATCAGCCCCAGCATTTT.

This clonotype was found many times. The CDR3 is CASSEQGTDYNEQFF. The CDR3 DNA reads TGTGCCAGCAGCGAGCAGGGGACAGATTACAATGAGCAGTTCTTC. J is TRBJ2-1 and V is TRBV9; 7 bases match TRBD1. The J segment lost 4 bases and the V segment lost 3 bases, leaving 7 bases of the junction unmatched. The CDR3 covers 15 residues. CDR1 SGDLS and CDR2 YYNGEE come from the germline V gene.

This clonotype was observed at least ten times. The rearrangement uses TRBV9 and TRBJ2-7; D tentatively fits TRBD1 or TRBD2 (8 bases each). V was cut by 0 bases and J by 7 bases, with 23 bases left in between. Germline V gives CDR1 SGDLS, CDR2 YYNGEE. CDR3 size: 17 residues. CDR3 sequence (DNA): TGTGCCAGCAGCGTAGTCCCGGGAGGGGCACAGGGGGGAGAGCAGTACTTC. Protein: CASSVVPGGAQGGEQYF.

The table lists this clonotype with many counts. The genes are TRBV9 and TRBJ2-5, with 9 bases aligning to TRBD2. Germline CDR1 SGDLS, CDR2 YYNGEE. V was clipped by 0 bases and J by 5 bases; unmatched bases: 5. CDR3 length: 15 amino acids. The CDR3: CASSVEGLAMETQYF. The DNA for the CDR3 is TGTGCCAGCAGCGTAGAAGGACTAGCGATGGAGACCCAGTACTTC.

This clonotype was seen ten or more times. V is TRBV9 and J is TRBJ2-2; weak D call: TRBD2 (6 bases). Trimming removed 7 bases at V and 1 base at J, with 11 bases between. This CDR3 has 14 residues. CDR1 is SGDLS, CDR2 YYNGEE, per germline. CDR3 nucleotide sequence: TGTGCCAGCGGAAGCGGGCGGAACACCGGGGAGCTGTTTTTT. This gives the protein CASGSGRNTGELFF.

This clonotype has ten or more counts. The V and J genes are TRBV9 and TRBJ2-1, with 12 bases matching TRBD1. Germline V gene data show CDR1 as SGDLS and CDR2 as YYNGEE. The CDR3 totals 15 residues. V dropped 0 bases and J dropped 8; count of bases not matched to a gene: 3. CDR3 region: CASSVGGTGGHEQFF. CDR3 DNA sequence: TGTGCCAGCAGCGTAGGCGGGACAGGGGGCCATGAGCAGTTCTTC.

This clonotype was recorded many times. This chain uses TRBV9 with TRBJ1-1; D is possibly TRBD1 (5 bases). The germline V gene encodes CDR1 SGDLS and CDR2 YYNGEE. V was clipped by 0 bases and J by 2 bases, with 20 bases between them. This CDR3 region has 18 residues. Here the CDR3 DNA reads TGTGCCAGCAGCGTAGGGATGGGGACGAGTCACTCCAACACTGAAGCTTTCTTT. Amino acid sequence: CASSVGMGTSHSNTEAFF.

This clonotype was found many times. V and J are TRBV9 and TRBJ1-5, with TRBD1 identical over 7 bases. The CDR3 has 14 amino acids. The V gene's germline CDR1 is SGDLS and CDR2 YYNGEE. Trimming at V came to 7 bases and at J to 6 bases, leaving 10 bases not matched to a gene. CDR3 residues: CASGIDRESQPQHF. CDR3 coding DNA: TGTGCCAGCGGGATTGACAGGGAGTCTCAGCCCCAGCATTTT. The full variable domain, in which reference TRBV9 and TRBJ1-5 provide the parts outside the CDR3, is DSGVTQTPKHLITATGQRVTLRCSPRSGDLSVYWYQQSLDQGLQFLIQYYNGEERAKGNILERFSAQQFPDLHSELNLSSLELGDSALYFCASGIDRESQPQHFGDGTRLSIL.

This clonotype is classed as medium-sized. The chain joins TRBV9 to TRBJ2-1, with 8 bases that match TRBD2. Trimming took 0 bases from V and 3 from J; bases not matched to a gene: 2. The CDR3 runs 15 residues. CDR1 and CDR2 (germline): SGDLS, YYNGEE. CDR3 amino acids: CASSVDGRDYNEQFF. CDR3 DNA: TGTGCCAGCAGCGTAGACGGGAGGGACTACAATGAGCAGTTCTTC.

This clonotype was observed many times. The chain recombines TRBV9 with TRBJ2-3; the D gene is possibly TRBD2 (5 bases). Between the trimmed V and J ends, which lost 0 bases and 2 bases, there was a span of 13 bases. CDR3 size: 16 residues. CDR1 is SGDLS, CDR2 YYNGEE, per germline. DNA for the CDR3: TGTGCCAGCAGCGTAGGAAAGCGGCAAGCCACAGATACGCAGTATTTT. Protein sequence: CASSVGKRQATDTQYF. The full variable domain, rest sourced from reference TRBV9 and TRBJ2-3, is DSGVTQTPKHLITATGQRVTLRCSPRSGDLSVYWYQQSLDQGLQFLIQYYNGEERAKGNILERFSAQQFPDLHSELNLSSLELGDSALYFCASSVGKRQATDTQYFGPGTRLTVL.

This clonotype was counted ten times or more. The chain joins TRBV9 to TRBJ2-7; the match to TRBD2 covers 12 bases. The CDR3 spans 16 residues. Trimming at V came to 3 bases and at J to 4 bases, leaving 8 bases not matched to a gene. Germline V gene data show CDR1 as SGDLS and CDR2 as YYNGEE. CDR3 nucleotide sequence: TGTGCCAGCAGCGCTCAGACTAGCGGGAGCGTGTACGAGCAGTACTTC. It translates to CASSAQTSGSVYEQYF.

This clonotype has at least ten counts. This chain uses TRBV9 with TRBJ2-2, with 7 bases aligning to TRBD2. The CDR3 spans 16 residues. The junction had 9 bases not matched to a gene; V was cut back by 0 bases and J by 7 bases. Germline V gives CDR1 SGDLS, CDR2 YYNGEE. CDR3 sequence (DNA): TGTGCCAGCAGCGTAGCTGGTGCGGGAGTGCTCGGGGAGCTGTTTTTT. It specifies CASSVAGAGVLGELFF.

This clonotype occurred many times. CDR3 DNA sequence: TGTGCCAGCAGCGCCCACCCCGAATTCTACGAGCAGTACTTC. It is translated as CASSAHPEFYEQYF. V usage is TRBV9 and J usage is TRBJ2-7; D uncertain. There are 14 residues in the CDR3. V lost 3 bases and J 3 bases, leaving 13 bases between the germline ends. CDR1 and CDR2 from the germline V gene are SGDLS and YYNGEE.

This clonotype occurred many times. The rearrangement links TRBV9 to TRBJ2-3; D gene uncertain. Trimming took off 0 bases at V and 2 bases at J, with 10 bases between the two ends. The CDR3 has 15 amino acids. Germline lookup yields CDR1 SGDLS and CDR2 YYNGEE. The CDR3 protein is CASSVGVWTTDTQYF. The CDR3 DNA reads as TGTGCCAGCAGCGTAGGGGTCTGGACCACAGATACGCAGTATTTT.

This clonotype showed up many times. The CDR3 nucleotides are TGTGCCAGCAGCGCCGCTAGCTACAATGAGCAGTTCTTC. Its protein is CASSAASYNEQFF. The rearrangement uses TRBV9 and TRBJ2-1; no definite D call. CDR3 length equals 13 residues. V lost 3 bases to trimming and J lost 3 bases, with 7 bases between them. The germline V gene has CDR1 SGDLS and CDR2 YYNGEE.

At least ten counts were recorded for this clonotype. This chain links TRBV9 with TRBJ2-3; weak D call: TRBD2 (6 bases). This CDR3 is built from 14 residues. V was shortened by 4 bases and J by 3 bases, with 12 bases between the two germline ends. The germline CDR1 and CDR2 sequences are SGDLS and YYNGEE. For the CDR3, the DNA is TGTGCCAGCAGCCCTACCGGGACTACAGATACGCAGTATTTT. Translation gives CASSPTGTTDTQYF.

Sample share makes this clonotype medium-sized. This sequence joins TRBV9 and TRBJ2-1; the match to TRBD2 covers 11 bases. V trimming: 3 bases; J trimming: 15 bases; junction bases outside the gene matches: 5. The CDR3 is made up of 12 amino acids. Germline V gene sequence: CDR1 SGDLS, CDR2 YYNGEE. CDR3 coding DNA: TGTGCCAGCAGCGCCACTAGCGGGAGCCCGTTCTTC. It translates to CASSATSGSPFF.

This clonotype was observed at least ten times. This chain connects TRBV9 to TRBJ2-1, with TRBD2 as a possible D gene (6 bases). Trimming removed 0 bases from V and 10 bases from J, with 14 bases in between. Germline CDR1 SGDLS, CDR2 YYNGEE. This CDR3 is built from 14 residues. The chain's CDR3 is CASSVALTSSEQFF. The CDR3 bases are TGTGCCAGCAGCGTAGCTCTCACTAGCTCGGAGCAGTTCTTC.

This clonotype showed up many times. The chain links TRBV9 to TRBJ2-2; no definite D call. V dropped 0 bases and J dropped 3 bases, with 9 bases sitting between them. Germline V gene sequence: CDR1 SGDLS, CDR2 YYNGEE. The CDR3 is 15 residues long. The CDR3 sequence: CASSVGATYTGELFF. CDR3 in DNA: TGTGCCAGCAGCGTAGGTGCTACCTACACCGGGGAGCTGTTTTTT.

There are many counts of this clonotype. The chain uses TRBV9 and TRBJ2-5; D is unclear. With 0 bases removed from V and 2 bases from J, the gap between germline ends came to 8 bases. Per the germline V gene, CDR1 is SGDLS and CDR2 is YYNGEE. The CDR3 extends over 14 amino acids. In nucleotides, the CDR3 is TGTGCCAGCAGCGTAGGTTCGGCACAAGAGACCCAGTACTTC. It encodes CASSVGSAQETQYF.

This clonotype was found many times. The chain joins TRBV9 to TRBJ2-1; 9 bases align to TRBD2. This CDR3 has 16 residues. Germline lookup yields CDR1 SGDLS and CDR2 YYNGEE. Losses at the gene ends were 0 bases for V and 8 bases for J; bases not matched to a gene: 9. As DNA, the CDR3 is TGTGCCAGCAGCGTAGGGGTAGCGGGAGTAAACGATGAGCAGTTCTTC. It codes for CASSVGVAGVNDEQFF.

The table lists this clonotype with many counts. The rearrangement joins TRBV9 to TRBJ2-5, with D perhaps TRBD1 (5 bases). This CDR3 spans 14 amino acids. Between the trimmed V and J ends, which lost 0 bases and 7 bases, there was a span of 13 bases. The V gene's germline CDR1 is SGDLS and CDR2 YYNGEE. Here the CDR3 DNA reads TGTGCCAGCAGCGTAGCTTCAGGGTCGGGGACCCAGTACTTC. Translation: CASSVASGSGTQYF.

This clonotype appeared many times. The rearrangement uses TRBV9 and TRBJ1-1, with D maybe TRBD1 (5 bases). Germline lookup yields CDR1 SGDLS and CDR2 YYNGEE. Trimming removed 0 bases at V and 4 bases at J, with 16 bases between. The CDR3 runs 16 residues. CDR3 region: CASSVGGDRVGTEAFF. CDR3 in DNA: TGTGCCAGCAGCGTAGGGGGGGACCGCGTCGGCACTGAAGCTTTCTTT.

This clonotype was detected ten times or more. The genes are TRBV9 and TRBJ2-1; 9 bases agree with TRBD2. The CDR3 has 15 amino acids. The trim removed 1 base at V and 4 bases at J, leaving 3 bases unmatched. Germline V CDR1 and CDR2: SGDLS, YYNGEE. The CDR3 sequence: CASSVRAGGYNEQFF. The DNA for the CDR3 is TGTGCCAGCAGCGTAAGAGCGGGAGGATACAATGAGCAGTTCTTC.

The table lists this clonotype with many counts. This chain uses TRBV9 with TRBJ2-5; TRBD2 aligns across 9 bases. Trimming at V came to 4 bases and at J to 5 bases, leaving 12 bases not matched to a gene. The V gene's germline CDR1 is SGDLS and CDR2 YYNGEE. The CDR3 is 16 residues long. In nucleotides, the CDR3 is TGTGCCAGCAGCCCACCCGGGACTAGCAGCGTTGAGACCCAGTACTTC. Its translation is CASSPPGTSSVETQYF.

This clonotype was counted at least ten times. The chain carries TRBV9 and TRBJ1-5, with D uncertain. The germline V gene has CDR1 SGDLS and CDR2 YYNGEE. V lost 0 bases, J lost 0 bases, and 7 bases lay in between. The CDR3 covers 15 residues. The CDR3 DNA follows: TGTGCCAGCAGCGTAGGGTGGGGTAGCAATCAGCCCCAGCATTTT. Residues: CASSVGWGSNQPQHF. The entire variable domain, with the rest obtained from reference TRBV9 and TRBJ1-5, is as follows: DSGVTQTPKHLITATGQRVTLRCSPRSGDLSVYWYQQSLDQGLQFLIQYYNGEERAKGNILERFSAQQFPDLHSELNLSSLELGDSALYFCASSVGWGSNQPQHFGDGTRLSIL.

This clonotype was recorded many times. This chain links TRBV9 with TRBJ2-1; 11 bases line up with TRBD2. Germline-derived CDR1 and CDR2 are SGDLS and YYNGEE. V gave up 4 bases and J gave up 4 bases; unmatched junction bases: 7. The CDR3 has 16 amino acids. The chain's CDR3 is CASSPRLAGLYNEQFF. The CDR3 nucleotides read TGTGCCAGCAGCCCACGACTAGCGGGGTTGTACAATGAGCAGTTCTTC.

This clonotype has a count of ten or more. V gene TRBV9 combines with J gene TRBJ1-5; TRBD1 matches 8 bases. V was pared by 3 bases and J by 3 bases, with 8 bases of the junction left unmatched. The CDR3 covers 16 residues. Per the germline V gene, CDR1 is SGDLS and CDR2 is YYNGEE. The CDR3 nucleotides are TGTGCCAGCAGCGCAGGGGGCGGAGGGGACAATCAGCCCCAGCATTTT. Protein: CASSAGGGGDNQPQHF.

There are many counts of this clonotype. The junction shows a germline mismatch at one end, possibly a read error. The chain uses TRBV9 and TRBJ2-3, with 10 bases lining up with TRBD2. The germline V gene has CDR1 SGDLS and CDR2 YYNGEE. This CDR3 contains 15 residues. CDR3 region: CASSVEASGGDAQYF. The CDR3 DNA is TGTGCCAGCAGCGTAGAGGCTAGCGGGGGAGATGCGCAGTATTTT.

The table lists this clonotype with many counts. This chain uses TRBV9 with TRBJ2-1, with 9 positions matching TRBD2. Per germline, CDR1 SGDLS and CDR2 YYNGEE. This CDR3 has 16 residues. V lost 4 bases and J lost 4; bases outside the gene matches: 9. This CDR3 is CASSTEGGRVYNEQFF. The CDR3, as DNA: TGTGCCAGCAGCACCGAGGGCGGGAGGGTTTACAATGAGCAGTTCTTC.